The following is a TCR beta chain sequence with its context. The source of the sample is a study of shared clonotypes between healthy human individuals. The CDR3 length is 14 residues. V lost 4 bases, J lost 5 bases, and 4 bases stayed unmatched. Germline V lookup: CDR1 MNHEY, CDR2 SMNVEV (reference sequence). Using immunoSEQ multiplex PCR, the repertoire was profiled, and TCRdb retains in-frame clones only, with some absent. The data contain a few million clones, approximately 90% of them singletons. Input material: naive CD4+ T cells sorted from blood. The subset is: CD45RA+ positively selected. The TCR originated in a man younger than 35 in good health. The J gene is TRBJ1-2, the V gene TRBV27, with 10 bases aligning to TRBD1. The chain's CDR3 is CASSWDRGGYGYTF. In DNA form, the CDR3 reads TGTGCCAGCAGTTGGGACAGGGGTGGGTATGGCTACACCTTC.